A selection of T cell receptor beta chains follows, all from one sample in a study of PD-1 blockade in classical Hodgkin lymphoma. Generated by immunoSEQ multiplex PCR, the TCRdb table keeps only in-frame clones and is missing some. The data hold some 34,000 clones, with approximately 65% observed a single time. This specimen was peripheral blood mononuclear cells (PBMCs), taken before the fourth cycle of nivolumab. These receptors came from a human donor with classical Hodgkin lymphoma. Both conserved end residues are part of each CDR3. A D gene is named only where the DNA matches it firmly. Some rows mark clone size as missing; the rest say once, few, many or name a class of expanded clone.

abundance	v_gene	d_gene	j_gene	CDR3nt	CDR3aa
.	TRBV4-3	TRBD1	TRBJ1-2	TGCGCCAGCAGCCAAGGTGGGACAGGGGACTATGGCTACACCTTC	CASSQGGTGDYGYTF
.	TRBV7-8	.	TRBJ2-3	TGTGCCAGCAGCGTAGGGGGGCCGGAAGATACGCAGTATTTT	CASSVGGPEDTQYF
.	TRBV5-1	TRBD1	TRBJ1-2	TGCGCCAGCAGCTTGGGGACAGGGGGCTATGGCTACACCTTC	CASSLGTGGYGYTF
.	TRBV28	.	TRBJ2-7	TGTGCCAGCAGTTCCGGAGGGACAGTCTACGAGCAGTACTTC	CASSSGGTVYEQYF
.	TRBV6-5	.	TRBJ1-2	TGTGCCAGCAGTTACGCCGGACCAGCTGGCTACACCTTC	CASSYAGPAGYTF
few	TRBV27	TRBD1	TRBJ2-7	TGTGCCAGCATGAGGGGGCTTTCCTACGAGCAGTACTTC	CASMRGLSYEQYF
once	TRBV7-2	TRBD1	TRBJ2-4	TGTGCCAGCAGCGTCAAAGACAGGGGATCCAAAAACATTCAGTACTTC	CASSVKDRGSKNIQYF
.	TRBV19	TRBD1	TRBJ2-7	TGTGCCAGTAGTAAGGGACAGGGGACCTACGAGCAGTACTTC	CASSKGQGTYEQYF
.	TRBV11-2	.	TRBJ2-7	TGTGCCAGCAGCTTAGACGCGAGCTCCTACGAGCAGTACTTC	CASSLDASSYEQYF
.	TRBV27	TRBD1	TRBJ2-1	TGTGCCAGCAGTTTATGGACAGGGGGCAATGAGCAGTTCTTC	CASSLWTGGNEQFF
medium-sized	TRBV4-2	TRBD1	TRBJ1-3	TGTGCCAGCAGCCCTACCGGGACAGGGGCTGACACCATATATTTT	CASSPTGTGADTIYF
.	TRBV5-5	.	TRBJ1-5	TGTGCCAGCAGCTTTATGGGAGGGAATAATCAGCCCCAGCATTTT	CASSFMGGNNQPQHF
.	TRBV30	.	TRBJ2-7	TGTGCCTGGAGTGTACTCTATTACGAGCAGTACTTC	CAWSVLYYEQYF
.	TRBV19	.	TRBJ1-5	TGTGCCAGTAGTACCGGGACAACTAGCAATCAGCCCCAGCATTTT	CASSTGTTSNQPQHF
.	TRBV7-2	TRBD1	TRBJ2-7	TGTGCCAGCAGCTTATATCGGACAGGCGGCTACGAGCAGTACTTC	CASSLYRTGGYEQYF
.	TRBV19	.	TRBJ1-2	TGTGCCAGTAGTCCGGACGGAGCTAACTATGGCTACACCTTC	CASSPDGANYGYTF
.	TRBV9	.	TRBJ1-3	TGTGCCAGCAGCGTAGGAGACAGGCAAAACACCATATATTTT	CASSVGDRQNTIYF
.	TRBV9	TRBD1	TRBJ2-7	TGTGCCAGCAGCCCCGTTAGGGCAGGGGGAACCTACGAGCAGTACTTC	CASSPVRAGGTYEQYF
.	TRBV4-2	.	TRBJ2-7	TGTGCCAGCAGCCCAGCAGGGATGTTGGGCGAGCAGTACTTC	CASSPAGMLGEQYF
.	TRBV7-3	.	TRBJ2-7	TGTGCCAGCAGTTGGACGGGCAACTCCTACGAGCAGTACTTC	CASSWTGNSYEQYF
.	TRBV7-2	.	TRBJ1-2	TGTGCCAGCAGCTTAGCGGGGGACCGAAGTAGGCCCTACACCTTC	CASSLAGDRSRPYTF
.	TRBV29-1	.	TRBJ2-7	TGCAGCGTTGAAGAACAGACCAGCTCCTACGAGCAGTACTTC	CSVEEQTSSYEQYF
few	TRBV28	.	TRBJ1-1	TGTGCCAGCACCGCGGTAGGCGCTGAAGCTTTCTTT	CASTAVGAEAFF
.	TRBV13	TRBD2	TRBJ2-1	TGTGCCAGCAGCCCCGCCGGGACTAGCGGGAGTATGAATGAGCAGTTCTTC	CASSPAGTSGSMNEQFF
.	TRBV10-3	.	TRBJ2-1	TGTGCCATCAGGATAGACAATGAGCAGTTCTTC	CAIRIDNEQFF
once	TRBV7-9	TRBD1	TRBJ2-7	TGTGCCAGCAGCCCTCGTACTTTCCGGGACAGGGAGGACGAGCAGTACTTC	CASSPRTFRDREDEQYF
.	TRBV7-6	.	TRBJ1-5	TGTGCCAGCAGCTTAGACAGGAACCAGCCCCAGCATTTT	CASSLDRNQPQHF
.	TRBV6-5	.	TRBJ2-5	TGTGCCAGCAGTTACTCGTTGGAGACCCAGTACTTC	CASSYSLETQYF
.	TRBV27	.	TRBJ2-1	TGTGCCAGCATTGGGGTGCGCGGCTACAATGAGCAGTTCTTC	CASIGVRGYNEQFF
.	TRBV7-9	.	TRBJ1-5	TGTGCCAGCAGCGCAAACATTGGCAATCAGCCCCAGCATTTT	CASSANIGNQPQHF
.	TRBV27	.	TRBJ1-2	TGTGCCAGCAGTTCCTTAGTTTACTATGGCTACACCTTC	CASSSLVYYGYTF
few	TRBV5-3	.	TRBJ1-1	TGTGCCAGAAGCTTGGGTCCCTTCGGGGGCGAGACTGAAGCTTTCTTT	CARSLGPFGGETEAFF
.	TRBV9	TRBD2	TRBJ2-5	TGTGCCAGCAGCTCAAGGACTAGCGGGGGCCAAGAGACCCAGTACTTC	CASSSRTSGGQETQYF
few	TRBV9	.	TRBJ2-1	TGTGCCAGCAGCGTAGGGGGGGTTAGCCCCAATGAGCAGTTCTTC	CASSVGGVSPNEQFF
.	TRBV2	TRBD1	TRBJ2-7	TGTGCCAGCAGTTGGAGGACAGGGGTATTCTACGAGCAGTACTTC	CASSWRTGVFYEQYF
.	TRBV10-2	TRBD1	TRBJ2-3	TGCGCCAGCAGTTTTCCGACAGGGCTAAACACAGATACGCAGTATTTT	CASSFPTGLNTDTQYF
once	TRBV4-1	.	TRBJ1-3	TGCGCCAGCAGCCTCTACGAGGAACCTCCCGGAAACACCATATATTTT	CASSLYEEPPGNTIYF
.	TRBV7-9	.	TRBJ2-1	TGTGCCAGCAGCTTATCTTGGAATGAGCAGTTCTTC	CASSLSWNEQFF
.	TRBV18	TRBD1	TRBJ2-7	TGTGCCAGCTCAGCGGACAGGACCCTGGCGGGCGAGCAGTACTTC	CASSADRTLAGEQYF
.	TRBV7-2	.	TRBJ1-2	TGTGCCAGCAGCTTGGGCCAGCTAAACTATGGCTACACCTTC	CASSLGQLNYGYTF
.	TRBV5-1	.	TRBJ2-3	TGCGCCAGCAGCCCATACACAGATACGCAGTATTTT	CASSPYTDTQYF
.	TRBV10-3	TRBD2	TRBJ2-7	TGTGCCATCAGTGAATCTAGCGGCCCCTACGAGCAGTACTTC	CAISESSGPYEQYF
.	TRBV9	.	TRBJ2-3	TGTGCCAGCAGCGTATCAGGGACAGATACGCAGTATTTT	CASSVSGTDTQYF
.	TRBV27	TRBD1	TRBJ1-2	TGTGCCAGCAGTTTACAGGGGGCGCGGTATGGCTACACCTTC	CASSLQGARYGYTF
few	TRBV7-9	.	TRBJ1-1	TGTGCCAGCAGCTCCCGCACGAACACTGAAGCTTTCTTT	CASSSRTNTEAFF
.	TRBV7-2	.	TRBJ2-7	TGTGCCAGCAGCTACGGGAGTGACGAGCAGTACTTC	CASSYGSDEQYF
.	TRBV7-6	.	TRBJ2-7	TGTGCCAGCAGTCCATTACCAGGGGCAGCCTACGAGCAGTACTTC	CASSPLPGAAYEQYF
.	TRBV2	.	TRBJ1-2	TGTGCCAGCAGCGTTCGACAGTTCTATGGCTACACCTTC	CASSVRQFYGYTF
.	TRBV28	.	TRBJ2-1	TGTGCCAGCAGTTTGTTCCGGGCCTCCTACAATGAGCAGTTCTTC	CASSLFRASYNEQFF
.	TRBV30	TRBD1	TRBJ2-4	TGTGCCTGGAATAGGTTCGCGTATCGGGACAGGAAAAACATTCAGTACTTC	CAWNRFAYRDRKNIQYF
.	TRBV9	.	TRBJ2-1	TGTGCCAGCAGCGTCTCCGGACACGGCGGGGTCAATGAGCAGTTCTTC	CASSVSGHGGVNEQFF
.	TRBV28	.	TRBJ1-2	TGTGCCAGCAGTTTCCTCCGGTTAGTGGGCAATGGGGAATATGGCTACACCTTC	CASSFLRLVGNGEYGYTF
.	TRBV5-1	TRBD2	TRBJ2-4	TGCGCCAGCAGCTTGGCCCTAGCGGAAAACATTCAGTACTTC	CASSLALAENIQYF